A selection of T cell receptor beta chains follows, all from one sample in a study of cytomegalovirus exposure and HLA in healthy donors. Sequencing was performed with immunoSEQ multiplex PCR; in TCRdb, only in-frame clones are kept and a portion is missing. The sample records around 140,000 clones, about 76% being singletons. Input material: PBMCs. Receptors were obtained from a male donor in good health and CMV-seronegative. Both conserved end residues are part of each CDR3. D genes are given only for firm matches. For some rows the clone size is stated as once, few or many, or as a class when expanded; others skip it.

J gene	D gene	V gene	clone size	CDR3 DNA	CDR3 protein
TRBJ2-1	.	TRBV6-1	once	TGTGCCAGCAGTGAATTACCCGGGACAAAAGGGTATAATGAGCAGTTCTTC	CASSELPGTKGYNEQFF
TRBJ1-1	.	TRBV11-2	.	TGTGCCAGCAGCTTGTCGGAGGCTGAAGCTTTCTTT	CASSLSEAEAFF
TRBJ1-6	.	TRBV18	few	TGTGCCAGCTCACCTATCACAGCACCCTATAATTCACCCCTCCACTTT	CASSPITAPYNSPLHF
TRBJ2-1	.	TRBV6-1	.	TGTGCCAGCAGGGCACACAATGAGCAGTTCTTC	CASRAHNEQFF
TRBJ1-2	.	TRBV30	.	TGTGCCTGGAGTGTATCGGCAGGTGGCTACACCTTC	CAWSVSAGGYTF
TRBJ2-2	.	TRBV23-1	.	TGCGCCAGCAGTCGACGATTAAAGACAGGACATGGCGGGGAGCTGTTTTTT	CASSRRLKTGHGGELFF
TRBJ1-2	.	TRBV10-3	.	TGTGCCATCAGTGAGTCCCAGGGCGGCTATGGCTACACCTTC	CAISESQGGYGYTF
TRBJ1-1	.	TRBV15	once	TGTGCCACCAGCCCCCCGCTGGGGGCGCGCACTGAAGCTTTCTTT	CATSPPLGARTEAFF
TRBJ2-2	TRBD2	TRBV10-3	.	TGTGCCATCAGTGATAATAGCGGGATCGCGAACACCGGGGAGCTGTTTTTT	CAISDNSGIANTGELFF
TRBJ2-1	.	TRBV19	.	TGTGCCAGTAGTCACCGGGACTTGAGGGCTGAGCAGTTCTTC	CASSHRDLRAEQFF
TRBJ1-2	TRBD1	TRBV5-6	.	TGTGCCAGCAGCTCTACAGGGGCGTCTGGAGGCTACACCTTC	CASSSTGASGGYTF
TRBJ2-3	TRBD2	TRBV6-5	.	TGTGCCAGCAGTTCCGGGACTAGCGGGAGGGGAGATACGCAGTATTTT	CASSSGTSGRGDTQYF
TRBJ2-7	TRBD2	TRBV27	.	TGTGCCAGCAACTTATTCCCCCCGCTAGCGGGAGGGCCCCCCTACGAGCAGTACTTC	CASNLFPPLAGGPPYEQYF
TRBJ2-1	.	TRBV7-3	.	TGTGCCAGCAGCTATTTGAGGGGGGGGATCGGCTCCTACAATGAGCAGTTCTTC	CASSYLRGGIGSYNEQFF
TRBJ1-1	.	TRBV7-9	.	TGTGCCAGCAACTTAGGGGCTCAGAACACTGAAGCTTTCTTT	CASNLGAQNTEAFF
TRBJ2-3	.	TRBV7-6	.	TGTGCCAGTTCCAAAAACACAGATACGCAGTATTTT	CASSKNTDTQYF
TRBJ2-3	.	TRBV4-1	.	TGCGCCAGCAGCCACCGACGGGATGATACGCAGTATTTT	CASSHRRDDTQYF
TRBJ1-5	TRBD1	TRBV19	.	TGTGCCAGTAGTATCCGTGGGGCCTTGGGACAGTATAGCAATCAGCCCCAGCATTTT	CASSIRGALGQYSNQPQHF
TRBJ1-5	TRBD1	TRBV5-1	once	TGCGCCAGCAGCTTGGGACAGGGGAGTCCCAATCAGCCCCAGCATTTT	CASSLGQGSPNQPQHF
TRBJ2-7	.	TRBV7-2	.	TGTGCCAGCAGCTTAGGACAGGCGCGCTACGAGCAGTACTTC	CASSLGQARYEQYF
TRBJ1-3	.	TRBV2	.	TGTGCCAGCGGAAAGGGGCTAAACGTAAACACCATATATTTT	CASGKGLNVNTIYF
TRBJ1-1	.	TRBV29-1	.	TGCAGCGTTCGTAGGGACTGGAACACTGAAGCTTTCTTT	CSVRRDWNTEAFF
TRBJ2-1	TRBD1	TRBV10-3	.	TGTGCCATCAGTGGACCGGGACAGGGCCTCAATGAGCAGTTCTTC	CAISGPGQGLNEQFF
TRBJ1-2	.	TRBV5-1	once	TGCGCCAGCAGCTACGGCAGGGCGGTTCAAAATGGCTACACCTTC	CASSYGRAVQNGYTF
TRBJ2-2	TRBD1	TRBV5-1	.	TGCGCCAGCAGCCCAGGGACAGACACGAACACCGGGGAGCTGTTTTTT	CASSPGTDTNTGELFF
TRBJ1-4	.	TRBV6-5	.	TGTGCCAGCAGTTGGCTGACAGGCGCTAATGAAAAACTGTTTTTT	CASSWLTGANEKLFF
TRBJ2-1	.	TRBV5-8	.	TGTGCCAGCAGCTTTTGGGCGATCGCCTACAATGAGCAGTTCTTC	CASSFWAIAYNEQFF
TRBJ2-1	TRBD2	TRBV5-6	.	TGTGCCAGCAGCCTGACTAGCCGACTTTACAATGAGCAGTTCTTC	CASSLTSRLYNEQFF
TRBJ1-1	.	TRBV5-1	once	TGCGCCAGCAGCTCTAGGGGGGGCCTTGAAGCTTTCTTT	CASSSRGGLEAFF
TRBJ1-6	.	TRBV6-6	.	TGTGCCAGCAGTTACAGGGGTGCTTCACCCCTCCACTTT	CASSYRGASPLHF
TRBJ2-7	.	TRBV6-1	.	TGTGCCAGCAGCCCCGGCAGCCAGGGGCTCTACGAGCAGTACTTC	CASSPGSQGLYEQYF
TRBJ1-5	.	TRBV7-8	.	TGTGCCAGCACCCGATCGGGGTTGCGCAGCAATCAGCCCCAGCATTTT	CASTRSGLRSNQPQHF
TRBJ2-3	TRBD2	TRBV7-3	.	TGTGCCAGCAGCCCCACCGGGCTAGCGGATTATACGCAGTATTTT	CASSPTGLADYTQYF
TRBJ2-6	.	TRBV11-3	.	TGTGCCAGCAGCCTAAACTCTGGGGCCAACGTCCTGACTTTC	CASSLNSGANVLTF
TRBJ2-1	TRBD1	TRBV7-7	.	TGTGCTAGCAGCCCGACAGGGGGGGCGGAGCAGTTCTTC	CASSPTGGAEQFF
TRBJ1-2	TRBD1	TRBV19	.	TGTGCCAGTAGTAAGCAGGGACAGTTCTATGGCTACACCTTC	CASSKQGQFYGYTF
TRBJ2-7	.	TRBV18	once	TGTGCCAGCTCACCGCAAAAACAGGGGGGGAACGAGCAGTACTTC	CASSPQKQGGNEQYF
TRBJ2-3	.	TRBV5-1	.	TGCGCCAGCAGCTTGGGTAGGGGAGGAACAGATACGCAGTATTTT	CASSLGRGGTDTQYF
TRBJ2-2	.	TRBV7-2	.	TGTGCCAGCGGCCCTAGTTACACCGGGGAGCTGTTTTTT	CASGPSYTGELFF
TRBJ1-3	TRBD1	TRBV18	.	TGTGCCAGCTCACCAGGGACAGGCTCTGGAAACACCATATATTTT	CASSPGTGSGNTIYF
TRBJ2-7	.	TRBV4-1	.	TGCGCCAGCAGCCAAGTGAAAGGGGGCTCCTACGAGCAGTACTTC	CASSQVKGGSYEQYF
TRBJ2-7	TRBD2	TRBV15	.	TGTGCCACCAGCAGAGATAGGGTAGCGGGAGTGTCAACCTACGAGCAGTACTTC	CATSRDRVAGVSTYEQYF
TRBJ2-7	.	TRBV6-5	.	TGTGCCAGCAGGACTACAAGGATCGAGCAGTACTTC	CASRTTRIEQYF
TRBJ2-1	TRBD2	TRBV7-9	.	TGTGCCAGCAGCAGAGCTCGAGCGGGGGGGAGCTCCTACAATGAGCAGTTCTTC	CASSRARAGGSSYNEQFF
TRBJ2-5	TRBD1	TRBV5-1	.	TGCGCCAGCAGCTTCCGGGACAGCCAAGAGACCCAGTACTTC	CASSFRDSQETQYF
TRBJ1-1	.	TRBV4-2	.	TGTGCCAGCAGCCAAGAGCGGGGAATGAACACTGAAGCTTTCTTT	CASSQERGMNTEAFF
TRBJ1-3	TRBD1	TRBV19	.	TGTGCCAGTAGTATGTATGGTGACAGGGGGCTGAGAAACACCATATATTTT	CASSMYGDRGLRNTIYF
TRBJ1-6	.	TRBV5-1	.	TGCGCCAGCAGCTTAAGAAAATCAGGCGGGGATTCACCCCTCCACTTT	CASSLRKSGGDSPLHF